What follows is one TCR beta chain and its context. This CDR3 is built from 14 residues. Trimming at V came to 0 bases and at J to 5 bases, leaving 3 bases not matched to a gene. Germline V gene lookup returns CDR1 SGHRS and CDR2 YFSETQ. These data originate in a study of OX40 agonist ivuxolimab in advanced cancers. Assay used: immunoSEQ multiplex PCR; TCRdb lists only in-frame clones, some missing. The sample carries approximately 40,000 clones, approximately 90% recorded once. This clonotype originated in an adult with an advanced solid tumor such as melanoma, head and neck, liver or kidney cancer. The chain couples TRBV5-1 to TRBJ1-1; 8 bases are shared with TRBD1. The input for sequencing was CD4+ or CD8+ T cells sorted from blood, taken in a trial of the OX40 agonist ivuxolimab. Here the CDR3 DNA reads TGCGCCAGCAGCTTGGTACAGGGGGGTACTGAAGCTTTCTTT. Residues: CASSLVQGGTEAFF. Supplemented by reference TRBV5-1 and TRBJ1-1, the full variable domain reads KAGVTQTPRYLIKTRGQQVTLSCSPISGHRSVSWYQQTPGQGLQFLFEYFSETQRNKGNFPGRFSGRQFSNSRSEMNVSTLELGDSALYLCASSLVQGGTEAFFGQGTRLTVV.